This TCR beta chain was found in a study of cytomegalovirus exposure and HLA in healthy donors. General observations from the study: Later analysis placed DRB1 highest and HLA-C lowest in TCR association rates, which differed by HLA locus. It was reportedly the case that the classifier diagnosed cytomegalovirus status with high specificity and sensitivity. TCR beta V- and J-gene trimming, according to a later analysis, was linked to a missense DCLRE1C variant.

V shed 0 bases and J 3 bases; nucleotides not matched to a gene: 9. Germline V gives CDR1 SGDLS, CDR2 YYNGEE. The CDR3 consists of 17 residues. With respect to this clone: Its cognate antigen is unknown.

The primer mix had 60 Vbeta and 13 Jbeta primers. Here immunoSEQ multiplex PCR was the method, and the copy in TCRdb shows in-frame clones only, minus some. This table has around 300,000 clones, under 80% appearing once. Sequences were obtained from PBMCs. The receptor was derived from a female donor in good health and CMV-seronegative. The V and J genes are TRBV9 and TRBJ2-7; the match to TRBD2 covers 10 bases. CDR3 amino acids: CASSVEAWVAGGYEQYF. The CDR3 coding sequence is TGTGCCAGCAGCGTAGAAGCCTGGGTAGCGGGAGGCTACGAGCAGTACTTC.